This T cell receptor beta chain was identified in a study of cytomegalovirus exposure and HLA in healthy donors. Looking at the study overall: A previous analysis identified 90 million to 140 million unique TCR beta sequences derived from roughly 180 million T cells. Study results and caveats: According to a later analysis, donors in an Asian-associated ancestry cluster reportedly had fewer N-insertions than the roughly 670-donor mean.

Researchers ran the PCR with 60 Vbeta and 13 Jbeta primers. Sequencing was performed with immunoSEQ multiplex PCR; in TCRdb, only in-frame clones are kept and a portion is missing. This repertoire includes over 100,000 clones. With respect to this clone: The antigen is unknown.

Trimming pared 4 bases from V and 1 base from J, leaving 11 bases between. Germline values: CDR1 SGHRS, CDR2 YFSETQ. The CDR3 is made up of 15 amino acids. The TCR was taken from a man between 40 and 49 years old in good health and CMV-seropositive. Specimen: PBMCs. This sequence joins TRBV5-1 and TRBJ2-2; tentative D call: TRBD2 (6 bases). The CDR3 DNA reads TGCGCCAGCAGCCACGGGGGTAGGAACACCGGGGAGCTGTTTTTT. It codes for CASSHGGRNTGELFF.